One sample yielded the 19 T cell receptor beta chains listed below, sequenced in a study of T cells in narcolepsy. Measured with immunoSEQ multiplex PCR; TCRdb has only the in-frame clones, and not every one. The repertoire includes about 21,000 clones, approximately 90% of them detected once, and under 1.3% sits in the top ten. Sequenced material: CD45RA- memory CD4+ T cells from PBMCs. The receptor source for this set is a human donor with narcolepsy.

This clone is a singleton in its sample. The rearrangement uses TRBV2 and TRBJ1-2; TRBD1 aligns across 8 bases. CDR1 is SNHLY and CDR2 is FYNNEI in the germline V gene. This CDR3 region has 15 residues. The ends lost 7 bases at V and 7 bases at J; junction bases unmatched: 14. CDR3 region: CASTLGQAVLGGYTF. In DNA, the CDR3 is TGTGCCAGCACCTTGGGACAGGCTGTCTTGGGTGGCTACACCTTC.

The chain combines TRBV9 with TRBJ2-1; 13 bases map to TRBD2. CDR3 length: 17 residues. The V and J ends lost 0 bases and 9 bases, in that order; junction bases with no gene match: 9. Germline loops: CDR1 SGDLS, CDR2 YYNGEE. In DNA form, the CDR3 reads TGTGCCAGCAGCGTAGCTTTATTAACTAGCGGGAGGGGTGAGCAGTTCTTC. Translated: CASSVALLTSGRGEQFF.

The V call is TRBV11-2, the J call TRBJ1-1; D is uncertain. The CDR3 sequence is 14 residues long. V gave up 1 base and J gave up 5 bases, with 11 bases separating them. CDR1 is SGHAT, CDR2 FQNNGV, per germline. CDR3 region: CASSLAVSRTEAFF. The CDR3 coding sequence is TGTGCCAGCAGCTTAGCTGTGTCGCGGACTGAAGCTTTCTTT.

The gene calls are TRBV25-1 and TRBJ2-1; the D is unclear. CDR1 is MGHDK, CDR2 SYGVNS, per germline. CDR3 length equals 14 residues. Trimming removed 5 bases at V and 0 bases at J, with 8 bases between. CDR3 bases: TGTGCCAGCAGTCCCCCAGGCTCCTACAATGAGCAGTTCTTC. Protein: CASSPPGSYNEQFF.

CDR3 protein: CASSPYSSGGPLSYNEQFF. In nucleotides, the CDR3 is TGTGCCAGCTCACCATATTCTTCGGGAGGGCCGCTTTCCTACAATGAGCAGTTCTTC. The chain combines TRBV18 with TRBJ2-1, with 8 nucleotides matching TRBD2. Germline CDR1 is KGHSH and CDR2 is LQKENI. The CDR3 extends over 19 amino acids. Losses at the gene ends were 2 bases for V and 1 base for J; bases not matched to a gene: 13.

In this sample, this clone turned up once. The CDR3 region is CATSRDSFALAWTLKRNEQFF. CDR3 DNA: TGTGCCACCAGCAGAGATTCTTTTGCCCTTGCGTGGACTCTAAAGCGGAATGAGCAGTTCTTC. This rearrangement joins TRBV15 to TRBJ2-1; TRBD2 might be the D (5 bases). The V end lost 0 bases, the J end lost 7 bases, and 31 bases lay between the germline ends. The germline gives CDR1 LNHNV, CDR2 YYDKDF (reference sequence). The CDR3 extends over 21 amino acids.

This chain uses TRBV7-9 with TRBJ2-1, with a weak D call TRBD1 (6 bases). Germline CDR1 and CDR2: SEHNR and FQNEAQ (reference sequence). The CDR3 is 13 amino acids. The germline V and J ends were trimmed by 5 bases and 10 bases, with 15 bases remaining between them. CDR3 sequence (DNA): TGTGCCAGCAGCCATAACAGGGCACGAGAGCAGTTCTTC. It yields the protein CASSHNRAREQFF.

The chain links TRBV14 to TRBJ2-1; 9 bases fit TRBD2. The length of the CDR3 is 15 residues. The V segment lost 4 bases and the J segment 3 bases; nucleotides outside the gene matches: 4. CDR1 and CDR2 from the germline V gene are SGHDN and FVKESK. DNA of the CDR3: TGTGCCAGCAGCCCGACTAGCGGCTTCTACAATGAGCAGTTCTTC. This codes for CASSPTSGFYNEQFF.

V gene TRBV18 combines with J gene TRBJ2-7; D remains unclear. CDR3 length: 11 amino acids. Trimming took 5 bases from V and 8 from J, leaving 10 bases between them. CDR1 and CDR2 from the germline V gene are KGHSH and LQKENI. The CDR3 sequence: CASSTDPKQYF. The CDR3 bases are TGTGCCAGCTCAACCGACCCTAAGCAGTACTTC.

V is TRBV18 and J is TRBJ2-3; weak D call: TRBD2 (5 bases). Germline CDR1 and CDR2: KGHSH and LQKENI. Trimming removed 0 bases from V and 3 bases from J, with 13 bases in between. The CDR3 loop spans 16 amino acids. CDR3: CASSPPNAGITDTQYF. The CDR3 coding sequence is TGTGCCAGCTCACCACCAAACGCGGGTATTACAGATACGCAGTATTTT. Looking up the rest from reference TRBV18 and TRBJ2-3 gives the full variable domain: NAGVMQNPRHLVRRRGQEARLRCSPMKGHSHVYWYRQLPEEGLKFMVYLQKENIIDESGMPKERFSAEFPKEGPSILRIQQVVRGDSAAYFCASSPPNAGITDTQYFGPGTRLTVL.

The V and J genes are TRBV19 and TRBJ2-1; TRBD1 matches at 10 bases. This CDR3 is 13 amino acids long. V shed 4 bases and J 8 bases; nucleotides not matched to a gene: 2. Germline CDR1 LNHDA, CDR2 SQIVND (reference sequence). The CDR3 bases are TGTGCCAGTAGTAACGGACAGGGGGATGAGCAGTTCTTC. Amino acids: CASSNGQGDEQFF.

The genes are TRBV7-2 and TRBJ2-7; D unclear. Trimming shortened V by 5 bases and J by 7 bases, and 12 bases separated the two germline ends. Germline CDR1 SGHTA, CDR2 FQGNSA. CDR3 size: 12 residues. The chain's CDR3 is CASSLLLGEQYF. The CDR3 DNA is TGTGCCAGCAGCCTCCTCTTGGGGGAGCAGTACTTC.

In DNA, the CDR3 is TGTGCCAGCAGCTTAACCCCTAACACCGGGGAGCTGTTTTTT. This gives the protein CASSLTPNTGELFF. This chain uses TRBV9 with TRBJ2-2, with D uncertain. Germline V gene data show CDR1 as SGDLS and CDR2 as YYNGEE. The CDR3 spans 14 residues. The germline V and J ends were trimmed by 4 bases and 2 bases, with 9 bases remaining between them.

The chain combines TRBV21-1 with TRBJ2-3; the table names TRBD2, a call not compared with the DNA. TRBV21-1 corresponds to a pseudogene. The CDR3 contains 18 residues. CDR3 in DNA: TGTGCCAGCAGCACCAAGAACCTAGCGGGAGATGAGACAGATACGCAGTATTTT. Protein sequence: CASSTKNLAGDETDTQYF.

V and J are TRBV29-1 and TRBJ2-2; the match to TRBD2 covers 10 bases. From germline, CDR1 is SQVTM and CDR2 ANQGSEA. Trimming took 5 bases from V and 1 from J; bases not matched to a gene: 4. The CDR3 has 15 amino acids. The DNA of the CDR3 is TGCAGCGTTCGGCCTAGCGGGAGGAACACCGGGGAGCTGTTTTTT. Translating gives CSVRPSGRNTGELFF.

The chain is built from TRBV29-1 and TRBJ1-1; D ambiguous. The germline V and J ends were trimmed by 2 bases and 1 base, with 8 bases remaining between them. Germline CDR1 SQVTM, CDR2 ANQGSEA. This CDR3 has 13 amino acids. In nucleotides, the CDR3 is TGCAGCGTTGAACGGGGTAGGAACACTGAAGCTTTCTTT. As protein: CSVERGRNTEAFF.

This chain links TRBV11-3 with TRBJ1-2, with a weak D call TRBD1 (5 bases). The germline V and J ends were trimmed by 1 base and 1 base, with 10 bases remaining between them. The CDR3 loop spans 15 amino acids. Germline V CDR1 and CDR2: SGHNT, YENEEA. The CDR3 DNA reads as TGTGCCAGCAGCTTAGGCAGCGGGGGTAACTATGGCTACACCTTC. It is translated as CASSLGSGGNYGYTF.

V usage is TRBV7-2 and J usage is TRBJ1-4, with 8 nucleotides matching TRBD1. V lost 5 bases and J lost 5; bases outside the gene matches: 7. The CDR3 covers 15 residues. Germline V gene data show CDR1 as SGHTA and CDR2 as FQGNSA. The CDR3 loop reads CASSSGRQGNEKLFF. Written as DNA, the CDR3 is TGTGCCAGCAGCAGTGGAAGACAGGGGAATGAAAAACTGTTTTTT.

The rearrangement uses TRBV15 and TRBJ2-3, with 11 bases matching TRBD2. Germline V CDR1 and CDR2: LNHNV, YYDKDF (reference sequence). The junction had 9 bases not matched to a gene; V was cut back by 1 base and J by 0 bases. The CDR3 sequence is 19 residues long. CDR3 loop: CATSRGYRVAGGSTDTQYF. CDR3 in DNA: TGTGCCACCAGCAGAGGGTACCGGGTAGCGGGAGGGAGCACAGATACGCAGTATTTT.